The 11 T cell receptor beta chains reported below all come from one sample, sequenced in a study of cytomegalovirus exposure and HLA in healthy donors. Both 60 Vbeta primers and 13 Jbeta primers went into the PCR. Profiled with immunoSEQ multiplex PCR; TCRdb holds only in-frame clones, not every one. Of approximately 98,000 clones in the sample, approximately 74% are singletons; the top ten hold approximately 1.8%. Sequenced input: PBMCs. The origin of the receptors is a male donor in good health and CMV-seronegative.

The chain couples TRBV6-1 to TRBJ2-5; possible D gene TRBD2, 5 bases. This CDR3 region has 17 residues. Germline CDR1 MNHNS, CDR2 SASEGT. Trimming pared 2 bases from V and 9 bases from J, leaving 25 bases between. CDR3 sequence reads: CASSERGLGGYLRPQYF. The CDR3 nucleotides are TGTGCCAGCAGTGAACGGGGTCTGGGTGGATACCTTCGCCCCCAGTACTTC.

The genes are TRBV5-1 and TRBJ1-6; no reliable D call. The V and J ends lost 4 bases and 7 bases respectively, with 21 bases between them. Per the germline V gene, CDR1 is SGHRS and CDR2 is YFSETQ. This CDR3 comprises 17 residues. The CDR3 DNA reads TGCGCCAGCAGCCCATCTATTCGAGATCGCCTGAATTCACCCCTCCACTTT. It encodes CASSPSIRDRLNSPLHF. Variable domain in full (rest from reference TRBV5-1 and TRBJ1-6): KAGVTQTPRYLIKTRGQQVTLSCSPISGHRSVSWYQQTPGQGLQFLFEYFSETQRNKGNFPGRFSGRQFSNSRSEMNVSTLELGDSALYLCASSPSIRDRLNSPLHFGNGTRLTVT.

The chain carries TRBV29-1 and TRBJ2-7; the D gene is possibly TRBD2 (5 bases). The V end was cut by 7 bases, the J end by 3 bases, with 16 bases between. Germline CDR1 SQVTM, CDR2 ANQGSEA. CDR3 size: 13 residues. CDR3: CSGTGGSLYEQYF. The CDR3 DNA sequence: TGCAGCGGGACCGGCGGGTCTCTCTACGAGCAGTACTTC.

The count of this clone is one. The chain joins TRBV14 to TRBJ2-5, with 7 bases aligning to TRBD1. V trimming: 4 bases; J trimming: 4 bases; junction bases outside the gene matches: 9. This CDR3 has 15 amino acids. The germline V gene encodes CDR1 SGHDN and CDR2 FVKESK. The CDR3, as DNA: TGTGCCAGCAGCCCCTGGACAGGCGTCCGAGAGACCCAGTACTTC. Translating it yields CASSPWTGVRETQYF.

This chain uses TRBV29-1 with TRBJ2-1; 7 bases agree with TRBD2. The CDR3 extends over 17 amino acids. Germline V lookup: CDR1 SQVTM, CDR2 ANQGSEA. Trimming at V came to 6 bases and at J to 0 bases, leaving 14 bases not matched to a gene. CDR3 loop: CSVLYERDQSSYNEQFF. The DNA for the CDR3 is TGCAGCGTCTTGTACGAGCGGGACCAAAGCTCCTACAATGAGCAGTTCTTC.

The chain has TRBV29-1 and TRBJ2-1; the match to TRBD1 covers 8 bases. The CDR3 totals 14 residues. Germline V gene sequence: CDR1 SQVTM, CDR2 ANQGSEA. V was clipped by 4 bases and J by 4 bases; unmatched bases: 6. DNA for the CDR3: TGCAGCGTTGCACAGGGGGTCCTTTACAATGAGCAGTTCTTC. This encodes CSVAQGVLYNEQFF.

This clone was seen only a few times. V and J are TRBV28 and TRBJ2-7; TRBD1 matches 7 bases. The V segment lost 3 bases and the J segment 1 base; nucleotides outside the gene matches: 9. CDR3 length: 16 amino acids. Germline V lookup: CDR1 MDHEN, CDR2 SYDVKM. CDR3 loop: CASSFLGQELSYEQYF. The CDR3 DNA sequence: TGTGCCAGCAGTTTCCTTGGACAGGAACTTTCCTACGAGCAGTACTTC.

The V call is TRBV28, the J call TRBJ2-7; D possibly corresponds to TRBD2 (6 bases). Germline V gene lookup returns CDR1 MDHEN and CDR2 SYDVKM. Trimming shortened V by 4 bases and J by 4 bases, and 20 bases separated the two germline ends. The CDR3 spans 16 residues. The chain's CDR3 is CASSSIGGLAPYEQYF. CDR3 bases: TGTGCCAGCAGTTCAATAGGCGGGCTAGCGCCGTACGAGCAGTACTTC.

The chain is built from TRBV5-1 and TRBJ2-7, with 9 bases fitting TRBD1. With V trimmed by 3 bases and J by 5 bases, 12 bases remained unmatched. Germline CDR1 SGHRS, CDR2 YFSETQ. The CDR3 has 16 residues. As DNA, the CDR3 is TGCGCCAGCAGCTATGGGACCGGACAGGGGTTTCACGAGCAGTACTTC. Amino acid sequence: CASSYGTGQGFHEQYF.

The rearrangement links TRBV7-6 to TRBJ2-3; D is uncertain. V gave up 2 bases and J gave up 5 bases, with 8 bases separating them. Germline V gene lookup returns CDR1 SGHVS and CDR2 FNYEAQ. This CDR3 spans 13 amino acids. The CDR3 DNA follows: TGTGCCAGCAGCTTATTGGCGGTAGATACGCAGTATTTT. It codes for CASSLLAVDTQYF.

The rearrangement links TRBV30 to TRBJ1-5, with a weak D call TRBD1 (5 bases). This CDR3 is 13 amino acids long. Trimming stripped 1 base from V and 7 bases from J, with 11 bases between. Germline V gene data show CDR1 as GTSNPN and CDR2 as SVGIG (reference sequence). The CDR3 loop reads CAWSAGNQQPQHF. The CDR3, as DNA: TGTGCCTGGAGTGCAGGGAATCAACAGCCCCAGCATTTT.